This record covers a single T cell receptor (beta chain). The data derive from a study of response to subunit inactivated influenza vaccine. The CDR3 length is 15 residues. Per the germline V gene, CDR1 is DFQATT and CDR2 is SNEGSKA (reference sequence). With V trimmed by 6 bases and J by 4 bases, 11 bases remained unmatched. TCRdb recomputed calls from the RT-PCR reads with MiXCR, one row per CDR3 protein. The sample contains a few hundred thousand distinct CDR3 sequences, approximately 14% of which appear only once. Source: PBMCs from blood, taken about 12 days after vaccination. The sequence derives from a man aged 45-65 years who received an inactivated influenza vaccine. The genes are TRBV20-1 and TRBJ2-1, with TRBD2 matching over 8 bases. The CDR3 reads CSATLAGPRYNEQFF. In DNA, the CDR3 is TGCAGTGCCACTTTAGCGGGACCTAGATACAATGAGCAGTTCTTC.